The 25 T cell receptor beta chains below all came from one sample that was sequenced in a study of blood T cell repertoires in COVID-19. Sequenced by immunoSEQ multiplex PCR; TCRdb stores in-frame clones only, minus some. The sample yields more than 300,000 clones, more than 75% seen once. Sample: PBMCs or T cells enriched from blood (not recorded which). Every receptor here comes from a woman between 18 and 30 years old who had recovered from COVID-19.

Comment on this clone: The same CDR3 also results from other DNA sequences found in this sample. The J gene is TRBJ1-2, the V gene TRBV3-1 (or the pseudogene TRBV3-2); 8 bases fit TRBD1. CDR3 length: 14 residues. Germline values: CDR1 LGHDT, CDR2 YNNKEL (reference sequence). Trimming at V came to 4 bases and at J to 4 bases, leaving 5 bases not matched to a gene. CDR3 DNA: TGTGCCAGCAGCCCCAGACAGGGGAGCTATGGCTACACCTTC. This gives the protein CASSPRQGSYGYTF.

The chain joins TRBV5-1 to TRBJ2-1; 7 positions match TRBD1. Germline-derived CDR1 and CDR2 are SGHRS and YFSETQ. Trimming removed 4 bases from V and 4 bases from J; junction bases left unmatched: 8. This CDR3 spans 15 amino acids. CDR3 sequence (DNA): TGCGCCAGCAGCGACCGGGACAGCCTTTACAATGAGCAGTTCTTC. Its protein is CASSDRDSLYNEQFF. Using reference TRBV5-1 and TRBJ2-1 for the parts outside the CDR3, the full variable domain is KAGVTQTPRYLIKTRGQQVTLSCSPISGHRSVSWYQQTPGQGLQFLFEYFSETQRNKGNFPGRFSGRQFSNSRSEMNVSTLELGDSALYLCASSDRDSLYNEQFFGPGTRLTVL.

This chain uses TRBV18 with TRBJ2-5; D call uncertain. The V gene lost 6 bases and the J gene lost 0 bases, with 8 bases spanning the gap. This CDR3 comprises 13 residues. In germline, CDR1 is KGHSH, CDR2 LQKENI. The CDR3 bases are TGTGCCAGCTCCCCTATGGACCAAGAGACCCAGTACTTC. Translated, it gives CASSPMDQETQYF.

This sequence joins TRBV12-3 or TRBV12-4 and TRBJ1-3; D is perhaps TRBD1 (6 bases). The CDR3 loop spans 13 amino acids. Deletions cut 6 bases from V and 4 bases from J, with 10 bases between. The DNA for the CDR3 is TGTGCCAGCAGCCGGACAGAAGGAAACACCATATATTTT. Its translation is CASSRTEGNTIYF.

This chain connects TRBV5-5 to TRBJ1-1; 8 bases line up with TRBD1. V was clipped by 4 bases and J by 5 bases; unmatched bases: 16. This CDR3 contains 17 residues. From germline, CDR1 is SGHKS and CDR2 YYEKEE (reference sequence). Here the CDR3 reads CASSHLDRASWSTEAFF. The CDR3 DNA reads TGTGCCAGCAGCCACCTGGACAGGGCTTCATGGAGTACTGAAGCTTTCTTT. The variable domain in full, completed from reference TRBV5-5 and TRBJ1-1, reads DAGVTQSPTHLIKTRGQQVTLRCSPISGHKSVSWYQQVLGQGPQFIFQYYEKEERGRGNFPDRFSARQFPNYSSELNVNALLLGDSALYLCASSHLDRASWSTEAFFGQGTRLTVV.

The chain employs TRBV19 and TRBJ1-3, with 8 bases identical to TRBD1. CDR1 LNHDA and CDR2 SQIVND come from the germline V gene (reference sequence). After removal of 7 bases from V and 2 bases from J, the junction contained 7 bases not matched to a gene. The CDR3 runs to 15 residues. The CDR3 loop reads CASNQDRDTGNTIYF. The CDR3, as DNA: TGTGCCAGTAACCAGGACAGGGACACTGGAAACACCATATATTTT.

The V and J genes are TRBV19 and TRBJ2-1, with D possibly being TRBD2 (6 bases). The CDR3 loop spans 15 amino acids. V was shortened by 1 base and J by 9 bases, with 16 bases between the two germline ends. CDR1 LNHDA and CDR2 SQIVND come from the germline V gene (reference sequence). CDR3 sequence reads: CASSIVPGVDGEQFF. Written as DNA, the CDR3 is TGTGCCAGTAGTATAGTTCCGGGGGTGGACGGTGAGCAGTTCTTC.

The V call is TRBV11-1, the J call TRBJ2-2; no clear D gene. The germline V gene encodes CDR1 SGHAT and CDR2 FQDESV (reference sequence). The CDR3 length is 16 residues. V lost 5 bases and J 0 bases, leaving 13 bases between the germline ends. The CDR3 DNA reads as TGTGCCAGCAGCCCTAGGCCGGAAACGAACACCGGGGAGCTGTTTTTT. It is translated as CASSPRPETNTGELFF.

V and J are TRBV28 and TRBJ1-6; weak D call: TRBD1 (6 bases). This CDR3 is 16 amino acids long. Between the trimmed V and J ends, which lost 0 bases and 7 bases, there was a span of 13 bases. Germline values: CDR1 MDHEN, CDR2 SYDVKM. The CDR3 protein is CASSLWGTDRNSPLHF. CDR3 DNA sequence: TGTGCCAGCAGTTTATGGGGAACGGACAGAAATTCACCCCTCCACTTT.

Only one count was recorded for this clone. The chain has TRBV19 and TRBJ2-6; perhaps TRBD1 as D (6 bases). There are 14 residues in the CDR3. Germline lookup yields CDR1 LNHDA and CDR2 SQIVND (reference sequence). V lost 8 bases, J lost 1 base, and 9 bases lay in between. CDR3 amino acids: CASAQGSGANVLTF. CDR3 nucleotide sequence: TGTGCCAGTGCACAGGGTTCTGGGGCCAACGTCCTGACTTTC.

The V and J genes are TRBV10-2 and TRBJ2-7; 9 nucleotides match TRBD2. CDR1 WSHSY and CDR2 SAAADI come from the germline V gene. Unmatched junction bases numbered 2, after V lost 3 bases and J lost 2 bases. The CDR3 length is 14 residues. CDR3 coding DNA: TGCGCCAGCAGTGAAAGCGGGGGGACCTACGAGCAGTACTTC. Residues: CASSESGGTYEQYF.

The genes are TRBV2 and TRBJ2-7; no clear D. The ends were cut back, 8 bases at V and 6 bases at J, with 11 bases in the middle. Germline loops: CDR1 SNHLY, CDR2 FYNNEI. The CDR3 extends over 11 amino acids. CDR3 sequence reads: CASRSAAEQYF. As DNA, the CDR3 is TGTGCCAGCCGCAGCGCGGCCGAGCAGTACTTC.

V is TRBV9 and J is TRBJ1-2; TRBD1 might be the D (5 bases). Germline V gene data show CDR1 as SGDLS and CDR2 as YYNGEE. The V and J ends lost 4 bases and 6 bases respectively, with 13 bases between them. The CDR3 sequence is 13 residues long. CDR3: CASSPQGYNGYTF. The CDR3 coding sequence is TGTGCCAGCAGCCCCCAGGGATACAATGGCTACACCTTC. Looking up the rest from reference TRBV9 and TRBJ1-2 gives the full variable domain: DSGVTQTPKHLITATGQRVTLRCSPRSGDLSVYWYQQSLDQGLQFLIQYYNGEERAKGNILERFSAQQFPDLHSELNLSSLELGDSALYFCASSPQGYNGYTFGSGTRLTVV.

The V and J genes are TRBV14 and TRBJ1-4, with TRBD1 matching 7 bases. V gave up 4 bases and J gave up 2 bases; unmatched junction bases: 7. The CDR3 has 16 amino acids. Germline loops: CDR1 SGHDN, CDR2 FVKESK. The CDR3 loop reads CASSLTPGQTNEKLFF. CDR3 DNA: TGTGCCAGCAGCCTTACTCCGGGACAGACTAATGAAAAACTGTTTTTT.

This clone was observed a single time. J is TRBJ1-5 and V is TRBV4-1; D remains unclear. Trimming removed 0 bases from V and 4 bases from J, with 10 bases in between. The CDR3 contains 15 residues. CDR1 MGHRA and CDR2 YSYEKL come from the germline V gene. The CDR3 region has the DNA TGCGCCAGCAGCCAAGAACACAGTGGTAATCAGCCCCAGCATTTT. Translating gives CASSQEHSGNQPQHF.

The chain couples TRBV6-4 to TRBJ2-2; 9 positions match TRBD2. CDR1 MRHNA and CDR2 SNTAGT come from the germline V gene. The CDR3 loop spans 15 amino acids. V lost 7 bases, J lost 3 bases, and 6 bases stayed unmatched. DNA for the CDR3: TGTGCCAGCACGCGGGAGGGGGGCGACACCGGGGAGCTGTTTTTT. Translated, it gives CASTREGGDTGELFF.

CDR3 DNA: TGTGCCAGCAGCCTGGACAGTGTCTACACCTTC. Its translation: CASSLDSVYTF. V and J are TRBV7-8 and TRBJ1-2; D is possibly TRBD1 (6 bases). With 5 bases removed from V and 10 bases from J, the gap between germline ends came to 11 bases. The CDR3 totals 11 residues. CDR1 is SGHVS and CDR2 is FQNEAQ in the germline V gene.

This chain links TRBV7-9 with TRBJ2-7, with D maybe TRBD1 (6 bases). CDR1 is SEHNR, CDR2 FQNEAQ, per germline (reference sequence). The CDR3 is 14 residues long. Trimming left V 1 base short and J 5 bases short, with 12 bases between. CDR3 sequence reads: CASSLVGGMDEQYF. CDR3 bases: TGTGCCAGCAGCTTAGTAGGGGGAATGGACGAGCAGTACTTC. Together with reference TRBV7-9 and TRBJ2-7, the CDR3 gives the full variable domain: DTGVSQNPRHKITKRGQNVTFRCDPISEHNRLYWYRQTLGQGPEFLTYFQNEAQLEKSRLLSDRFSAERPKGSFSTLEIQRTEQGDSAMYLCASSLVGGMDEQYFGPGTRLTVT.

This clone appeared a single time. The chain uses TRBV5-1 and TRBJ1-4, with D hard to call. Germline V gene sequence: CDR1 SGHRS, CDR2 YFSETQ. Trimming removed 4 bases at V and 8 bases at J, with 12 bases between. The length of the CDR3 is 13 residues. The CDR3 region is CASSVQGDEKLFF. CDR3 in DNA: TGCGCCAGCAGCGTCCAAGGAGACGAAAAACTGTTTTTT.

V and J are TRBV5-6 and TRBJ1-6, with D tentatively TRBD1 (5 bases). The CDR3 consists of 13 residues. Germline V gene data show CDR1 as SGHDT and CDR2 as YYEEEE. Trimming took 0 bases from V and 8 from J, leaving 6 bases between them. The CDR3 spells CASSLGQHSPLHF. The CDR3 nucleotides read TGTGCCAGCAGCTTGGGACAGCATTCACCCCTCCACTTT.

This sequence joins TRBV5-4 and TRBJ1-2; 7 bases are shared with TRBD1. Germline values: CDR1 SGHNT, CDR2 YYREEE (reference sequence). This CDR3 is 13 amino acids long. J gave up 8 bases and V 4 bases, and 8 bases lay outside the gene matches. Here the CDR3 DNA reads TGTGCCAGCAGCCCAGACAGGGTGGGCGGCTACACCTTC. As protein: CASSPDRVGGYTF.

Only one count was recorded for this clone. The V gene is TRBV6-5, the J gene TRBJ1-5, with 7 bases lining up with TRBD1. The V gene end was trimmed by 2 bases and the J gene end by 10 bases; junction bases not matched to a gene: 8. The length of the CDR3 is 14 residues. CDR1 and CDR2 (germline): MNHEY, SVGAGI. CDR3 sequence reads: CASSYDRAVSPQHF. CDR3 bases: TGTGCCAGCAGTTACGACAGGGCGGTAAGTCCCCAGCATTTT.

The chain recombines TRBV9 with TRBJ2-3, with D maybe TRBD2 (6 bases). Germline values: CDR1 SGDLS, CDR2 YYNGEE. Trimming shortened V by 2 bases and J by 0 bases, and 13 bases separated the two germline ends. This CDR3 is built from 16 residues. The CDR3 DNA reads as TGTGCCAGCAGCGTGGAGGGTCTTCATAGCACAGATACGCAGTATTTT. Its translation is CASSVEGLHSTDTQYF.

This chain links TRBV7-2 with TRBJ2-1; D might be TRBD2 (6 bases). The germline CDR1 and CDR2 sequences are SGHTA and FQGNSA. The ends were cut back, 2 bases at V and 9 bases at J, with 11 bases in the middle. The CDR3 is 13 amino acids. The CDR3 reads CASSLNGGGEQFF. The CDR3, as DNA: TGTGCCAGCAGCTTAAACGGGGGAGGTGAGCAGTTCTTC.

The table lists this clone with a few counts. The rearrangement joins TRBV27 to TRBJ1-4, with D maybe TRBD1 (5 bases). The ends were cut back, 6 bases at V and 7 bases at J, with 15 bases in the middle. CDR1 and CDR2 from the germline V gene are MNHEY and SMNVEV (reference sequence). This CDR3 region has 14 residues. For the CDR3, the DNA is TGTGCCAGCAGCGATCGGGGGGGGACTGAAAAACTGTTTTTT. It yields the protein CASSDRGGTEKLFF. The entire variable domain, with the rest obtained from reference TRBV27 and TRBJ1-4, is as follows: EAQVTQNPRYLITVTGKKLTVTCSQNMNHEYMSWYRQDPGLGLRQIYYSMNVEVTDKGDVPEGYKVSRKEKRNFPLILESPSPNQTSLYFCASSDRGGTEKLFFGSGTQLSVL.